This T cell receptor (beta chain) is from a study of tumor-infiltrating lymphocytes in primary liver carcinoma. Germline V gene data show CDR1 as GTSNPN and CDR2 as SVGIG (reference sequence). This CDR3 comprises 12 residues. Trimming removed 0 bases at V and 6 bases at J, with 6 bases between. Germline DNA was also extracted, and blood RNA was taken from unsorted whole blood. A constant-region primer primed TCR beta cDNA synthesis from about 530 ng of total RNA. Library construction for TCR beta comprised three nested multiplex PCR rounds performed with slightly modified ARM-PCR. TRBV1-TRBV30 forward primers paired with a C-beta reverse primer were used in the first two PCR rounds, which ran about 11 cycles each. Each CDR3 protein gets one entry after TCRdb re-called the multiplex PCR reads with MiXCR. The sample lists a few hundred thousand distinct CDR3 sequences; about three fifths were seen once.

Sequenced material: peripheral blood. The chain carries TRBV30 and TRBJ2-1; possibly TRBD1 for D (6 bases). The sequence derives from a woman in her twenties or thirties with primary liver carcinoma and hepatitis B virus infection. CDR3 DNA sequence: TGTGCCTGGAGTGTACAGGGCAATGAGCAGTTCTTC. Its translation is CAWSVQGNEQFF.